A single sample gave rise to the 30 T cell receptor beta chains below, sequenced in a study of cytomegalovirus exposure and HLA in healthy donors. The PCR employed 60 Vbeta primers together with 13 Jbeta primers. Generated by immunoSEQ multiplex PCR, the TCRdb table keeps only in-frame clones and is missing some. Among fewer than 150,000 clones listed, approximately 70% were seen once. The sample consisted of PBMCs. Source of these receptors: a human donor in good health.

The chain recombines TRBV27 with TRBJ2-3; TRBD2 matches at 9 bases. Looked up from germline, CDR1 is MNHEY and CDR2 is SMNVEV (reference sequence). This CDR3 region has 15 residues. Trimming removed 3 bases from V and 4 bases from J; junction bases left unmatched: 5. The CDR3 sequence: CASSFIWTSADTQYF. The CDR3 region has the DNA TGTGCCAGCAGTTTCATTTGGACTAGCGCAGATACGCAGTATTTT.

The CDR3 bases are TGTGCCAGCAGCACAATAGGGGGTTCTGGTGAGCAGTACTTC. It codes for CASSTIGGSGEQYF. The chain couples TRBV11-3 to TRBJ2-7; D may be TRBD1 (6 bases). The V gene's germline CDR1 is SGHNT and CDR2 YENEEA. Trimming took 5 bases from V and 7 from J, leaving 18 bases between them. There are 14 residues in the CDR3.

The chain combines TRBV29-1 with TRBJ1-2, with D perhaps matching TRBD1 (6 bases). V was trimmed by 1 base and J by 8 bases, leaving 8 bases between them. Germline V lookup: CDR1 SQVTM, CDR2 ANQGSEA. The CDR3 consists of 11 residues. CDR3 protein: CSVEGGGGYTF. The CDR3 region has the DNA TGCAGCGTTGAAGGGGGGGGCGGCTACACCTTC. Together with reference TRBV29-1 and TRBJ1-2, the CDR3 gives the full variable domain: SAVISQKPSRDICQRGTSLTIQCQVDSQVTMMFWYRQQPGQSLTLIATANQGSEATYESGFVIDKFPISRPNLTFSTLTVSNMSPEDSSIYLCSVEGGGGYTFGSGTRLTVV.

V is TRBV19 and J is TRBJ2-1; the D gene is possibly TRBD1 (6 bases). From germline, CDR1 is LNHDA and CDR2 SQIVND (reference sequence). The CDR3 consists of 15 residues. V lost 0 bases and J lost 1, with 7 bases in between. The CDR3 loop reads CASSIEGASYNEQFF. Here the CDR3 DNA reads TGTGCCAGTAGTATAGAGGGGGCTTCCTACAATGAGCAGTTCTTC.

This clone was detected only a few times. The chain employs TRBV11-3 and TRBJ2-7; D perhaps matches TRBD2 (5 bases). This CDR3 comprises 15 residues. The V end was cut by 3 bases, the J end by 2 bases, with 14 bases between. Germline V gene lookup returns CDR1 SGHNT and CDR2 YENEEA. In nucleotides, the CDR3 is TGTGCCAGCAGCTTCGACCCCTCCGGGGCCTACGAGCAGTACTTC. This codes for CASSFDPSGAYEQYF.

The chain has TRBV27 and TRBJ1-2; possibly TRBD1 for D (5 bases). The CDR3 is 11 amino acids. Trimming left V 10 bases short and J 5 bases short, with 11 bases between. Germline V gives CDR1 MNHEY, CDR2 SMNVEV (reference sequence). The CDR3 loop is CATTGGYGYTF. CDR3 coding DNA: TGTGCCACCACGGGGGGATATGGCTACACCTTC.

The table lists this clone with a count of one. The rearrangement links TRBV6-6 to TRBJ1-2; unclear D gene. Per the germline V gene, CDR1 is MNHNY and CDR2 is SVGAGI (reference sequence). V gave up 8 bases and J gave up 2 bases, with 6 bases separating them. This CDR3 region has 11 residues. CDR3 bases: TGTGCCAGCGGTCGGAACTATGGCTACACCTTC. Protein product: CASGRNYGYTF.

V and J are TRBV11-2 and TRBJ2-3; the D gene is possibly TRBD2 (5 bases). The V and J ends lost 4 bases and 4 bases respectively, with 18 bases between them. Per the germline V gene, CDR1 is SGHAT and CDR2 is FQNNGV. CDR3 size: 16 residues. The CDR3 DNA sequence: TGTGCCAGCAGCTCTGTAGCGAGACCTGGCGCAGATACGCAGTATTTT. This encodes CASSSVARPGADTQYF.

The gene calls are TRBV18 and TRBJ1-1, with a weak D call TRBD1 (5 bases). The length of the CDR3 is 13 residues. V was trimmed by 2 bases and J by 5 bases, leaving 9 bases between them. The germline CDR1 and CDR2 sequences are KGHSH and LQKENI. This chain's CDR3 is CASSPGAETEAFF. CDR3 sequence (DNA): TGTGCCAGCTCACCAGGGGCAGAGACTGAAGCTTTCTTT.

The V and J genes are TRBV13 and TRBJ2-7; 9 nucleotides agree with TRBD2. V shed 5 bases and J 4 bases; nucleotides not matched to a gene: 9. CDR1 and CDR2 from the germline V gene are PRHDT and FYEKMQ (reference sequence). The CDR3 consists of 15 residues. The CDR3 DNA sequence: TGTGCCAGCAGCCTTCTCCGGCGGGAGGGATACGAGCAGTACTTC. It codes for CASSLLRREGYEQYF.

The rearrangement links TRBV5-1 to TRBJ2-1; TRBD1 matches at 7 bases. After removal of 0 bases from V and 10 bases from J, the junction contained 4 bases not matched to a gene. Germline V CDR1 and CDR2: SGHRS, YFSETQ. This CDR3 has 13 amino acids. CDR3 nucleotides: TGCGCCAGCAGCTTGGGACAGGGCGACGAGCAGTTCTTC. As protein: CASSLGQGDEQFF.

V usage is TRBV28 and J usage is TRBJ2-7; perhaps TRBD1 as D (6 bases). The CDR3 is made up of 13 amino acids. V lost 4 bases and J lost 6, with 13 bases in between. Germline lookup yields CDR1 MDHEN and CDR2 SYDVKM. The CDR3 DNA follows: TGTGCCAGCAGTTACAGGGAAAGCGGCGAGCAGTACTTC. This gives the protein CASSYRESGEQYF. Using reference TRBV28 and TRBJ2-7 for the parts outside the CDR3, the full variable domain is DVKVTQSSRYLVKRTGEKVFLECVQDMDHENMFWYRQDPGLGLRLIYFSYDVKMKEKGDIPEGYSVSREKKERFSLILESASTNQTSMYLCASSYRESGEQYFGPGTRLTVT.

This clone was counted only a few times. The rearrangement uses TRBV7-9 and TRBJ2-2; 9 bases align to TRBD1. The CDR3 covers 15 residues. Germline lookup yields CDR1 SEHNR and CDR2 FQNEAQ (reference sequence). With V trimmed by 5 bases and J by 4 bases, 5 bases remained unmatched. CDR3 region: CASSTGTGSTGELFF. The CDR3, as DNA: TGTGCCAGCAGCACCGGGACAGGGAGCACCGGGGAGCTGTTTTTT.

This chain uses TRBV7-3 with TRBJ2-7; TRBD1 aligns across 10 bases. The CDR3 runs 14 residues. Germline V lookup: CDR1 SGHTA, CDR2 FQGTGA. With 0 bases clipped from V and 5 bases from J, the junction kept 1 base outside the gene matches. CDR3 nucleotides: TGTGCCAGCAGCTTAACGGGGACAGGGGACGAGCAGTACTTC. Translated, it gives CASSLTGTGDEQYF.

The chain carries TRBV9 and TRBJ2-3; 8 bases fit TRBD2. There are 16 residues in the CDR3. Germline values: CDR1 SGDLS, CDR2 YYNGEE. J lost 2 bases, V lost 0 bases, and 5 bases had no gene match. The CDR3 region has the DNA TGTGCCAGCAGCGTAGTTGGCGGGGGGACCACAGATACGCAGTATTTT. Translated: CASSVVGGGTTDTQYF. Full variable domain (remainder filled in from reference TRBV9 and TRBJ2-3): DSGVTQTPKHLITATGQRVTLRCSPRSGDLSVYWYQQSLDQGLQFLIQYYNGEERAKGNILERFSAQQFPDLHSELNLSSLELGDSALYFCASSVVGGGTTDTQYFGPGTRLTVL.

The V call is TRBV7-9, the J call TRBJ2-3; a weak D match, TRBD2 (6 bases). The CDR3 loop spans 15 amino acids. CDR1 is SEHNR, CDR2 FQNEAQ, per germline (reference sequence). V lost 5 bases and J 4 bases, leaving 16 bases between the germline ends. The CDR3 DNA reads as TGTGCCAGCAGCCCGTTAGCGGAGCAGGCAGATACGCAGTATTTT. Amino acids: CASSPLAEQADTQYF.

J is TRBJ1-2 and V is TRBV7-8; 11 nucleotides agree with TRBD1. The V gene end was trimmed by 2 bases and the J gene end by 3 bases; junction bases not matched to a gene: 11. Germline assignment: CDR1 SGHVS and CDR2 FQNEAQ. The length of the CDR3 is 18 residues. For the CDR3, the DNA is TGTGCCAGCAGCTTACCGGTTGGACAGGGGGCGATAGACTATGGCTACACCTTC. It specifies CASSLPVGQGAIDYGYTF. The full variable domain, rest sourced from reference TRBV7-8 and TRBJ1-2, is GAGVSQSPRYKVAKRGQDVALRCDPISGHVSLFWYQQALGQGPEFLTYFQNEAQLDKSGLPSDRFFAERPEGSVSTLKIQRTQQEDSAVYLCASSLPVGQGAIDYGYTFGSGTRLTVV.

The chain employs TRBV27 and TRBJ2-1; 9 nucleotides line up with TRBD1. The V segment lost 4 bases and the J segment 14 bases; nucleotides outside the gene matches: 6. In germline, CDR1 is MNHEY, CDR2 SMNVEV (reference sequence). The CDR3 consists of 12 residues. The CDR3 region has the DNA TGTGCCAGCAGTTGGCCGGGACAGGGTGAGTTCTTC. Its protein is CASSWPGQGEFF.

The V gene is TRBV6-1, the J gene TRBJ1-1; D unresolved. V was clipped by 7 bases and J by 1 base, with 7 bases between them. The CDR3 runs to 12 residues. Germline V gene data show CDR1 as MNHNS and CDR2 as SASEGT. This chain's CDR3 is CASNRGNTEAFF. In DNA form, the CDR3 reads TGTGCCAGCAACCGGGGGAACACTGAAGCTTTCTTT.

This clone has more than one count but fewer than ten. This sequence joins TRBV9 and TRBJ2-3; D perhaps matches TRBD1 (5 bases). CDR1 is SGDLS and CDR2 is YYNGEE in the germline V gene. CDR3 size: 14 residues. With 4 bases removed from V and 2 bases from J, the gap between germline ends came to 11 bases. The CDR3 DNA is TGTGCCAGCAGCCCAATGACAGACACAGATACGCAGTATTTT. Translating gives CASSPMTDTDTQYF. The full variable domain, in which reference TRBV9 and TRBJ2-3 provide the parts outside the CDR3, is DSGVTQTPKHLITATGQRVTLRCSPRSGDLSVYWYQQSLDQGLQFLIQYYNGEERAKGNILERFSAQQFPDLHSELNLSSLELGDSALYFCASSPMTDTDTQYFGPGTRLTVL.

This clone appeared a single time. The V gene is TRBV2, the J gene TRBJ1-1, with no clear D. The CDR3 loop spans 10 amino acids. Germline V gene lookup returns CDR1 SNHLY and CDR2 FYNNEI. The ends were cut back, 8 bases at V and 7 bases at J, with 8 bases in the middle. The CDR3 here is CASVTGEAFF. The CDR3 DNA follows: TGTGCCAGCGTGACGGGTGAAGCTTTCTTT.

V and J are TRBV11-3 and TRBJ2-1, with TRBD2 identical over 9 bases. The trim removed 5 bases at V and 6 bases at J, leaving 11 bases unmatched. The CDR3 has 16 residues. CDR1 and CDR2 (germline): SGHNT, YENEEA. DNA of the CDR3: TGTGCCAGCAGCCACAGGCGGGGGGGCGATATCAATGAGCAGTTCTTC. Residues: CASSHRRGGDINEQFF.

This clone was seen once. This chain connects TRBV5-1 to TRBJ2-1, with 7 bases matching TRBD1. Germline assignment: CDR1 SGHRS and CDR2 YFSETQ. This CDR3 contains 12 residues. Unmatched junction bases numbered 3, after V lost 3 bases and J lost 9 bases. CDR3 bases: TGCGCCAGCAGCTCTACAGGGGTTGAGCAGTTCTTC. It codes for CASSSTGVEQFF. The whole variable domain, remainder taken from reference TRBV5-1 and TRBJ2-1, is KAGVTQTPRYLIKTRGQQVTLSCSPISGHRSVSWYQQTPGQGLQFLFEYFSETQRNKGNFPGRFSGRQFSNSRSEMNVSTLELGDSALYLCASSSTGVEQFFGPGTRLTVL.

This sequence joins TRBV28 and TRBJ2-7; no definite D call. CDR1 and CDR2 from the germline V gene are MDHEN and SYDVKM. The CDR3 totals 14 residues. Trimming left V 0 bases short and J 0 bases short, with 6 bases between. DNA for the CDR3: TGTGCCAGCAGTTTATGGTCAGTCTCCTACGAGCAGTACTTC. It encodes CASSLWSVSYEQYF.

The rearrangement uses TRBV5-1 and TRBJ2-2; D might be TRBD2 (5 bases). From germline, CDR1 is SGHRS and CDR2 YFSETQ. The CDR3 extends over 13 amino acids. V lost 4 bases, J lost 3 bases, and 7 bases lay in between. This CDR3 is CASSEGYTGELFF. The CDR3, as DNA: TGCGCCAGCAGCGAGGGTTACACCGGGGAGCTGTTTTTT.

The chain uses TRBV2 and TRBJ2-2, with 10 bases identical to TRBD1. V dropped 10 bases and J dropped 6; count of bases not matched to a gene: 11. Per germline, CDR1 SNHLY and CDR2 FYNNEI. This CDR3 is built from 15 residues. In DNA form, the CDR3 reads TGTGCCACCCAGATCCGGACAGGGGGTGCCGGGGAGCTGTTTTTT. Amino acid sequence: CATQIRTGGAGELFF.

This rearrangement joins TRBV6-1 to TRBJ2-5; the D is unclear. V lost 6 bases and J 5 bases, leaving 16 bases between the germline ends. Germline V gives CDR1 MNHNS, CDR2 SASEGT. This CDR3 has 14 residues. CDR3 loop: CASRQEAFRETQYF. DNA of the CDR3: TGTGCCAGCAGGCAAGAGGCTTTCCGGGAGACCCAGTACTTC.

About this clone itself: Likely a read error: the CDR3 ends without its conserved phenylalanine or tryptophan. The limits of the CDR3 on the DNA are not certain, so only TCRdb's listed CDR3 is given. The chain combines TRBV27 with TRBJ1-1; TRBD1 is taken as the D call from the table, unchecked against the DNA. The germline CDR1 and CDR2 sequences are MNHEY and SMNVEV (reference sequence). The CDR3 is 13 residues long, counting both termini. The CDR3 spells CASSLSIRPGGSV.

V is TRBV27 and J is TRBJ2-7; 7 bases match TRBD2. The CDR3 is 17 residues long. The V and J ends lost 0 bases and 3 bases, in that order; junction bases with no gene match: 11. CDR1 is MNHEY, CDR2 SMNVEV, per germline (reference sequence). CDR3 in DNA: TGTGCCAGCAGTTTATCGTCCCACTCGCGGGAGTTCTACGAGCAGTACTTC. Its protein is CASSLSSHSREFYEQYF.

The V gene is TRBV10-3, the J gene TRBJ2-7; D might be TRBD2 (6 bases). This CDR3 spans 13 amino acids. CDR1 is ENHRY and CDR2 is SYGVKD in the germline V gene. Trimming shortened V by 4 bases and J by 3 bases, and 10 bases separated the two germline ends. The CDR3 region is CAISASDLYEQYF. CDR3 nucleotide sequence: TGTGCCATCAGTGCTAGCGATCTCTACGAGCAGTACTTC.